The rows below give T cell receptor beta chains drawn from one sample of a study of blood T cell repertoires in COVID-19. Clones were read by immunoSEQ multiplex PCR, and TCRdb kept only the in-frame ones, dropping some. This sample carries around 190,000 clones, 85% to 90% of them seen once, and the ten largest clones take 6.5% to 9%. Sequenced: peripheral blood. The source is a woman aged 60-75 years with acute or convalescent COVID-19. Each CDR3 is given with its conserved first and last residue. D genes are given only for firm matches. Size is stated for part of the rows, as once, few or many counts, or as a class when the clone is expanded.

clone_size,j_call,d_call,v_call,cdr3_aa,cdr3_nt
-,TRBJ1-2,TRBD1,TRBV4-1,CASSQTGAYGYTF,TGCGCCAGCAGCCAAACAGGGGCGTATGGCTACACCTTC
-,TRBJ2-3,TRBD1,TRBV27,CAISDRGGDTQYF,TGTGCCATTTCGGACAGGGGTGGGGATACGCAGTATTTT
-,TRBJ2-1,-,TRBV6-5,CASSYRAGEQFF,TGTGCCAGCAGTTACAGAGCCGGTGAGCAGTTCTTC
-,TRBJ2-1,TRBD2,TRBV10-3,CAIMMGLGVNEQFF,TGTGCCATCATGATGGGACTAGGGGTAAATGAGCAGTTCTTC
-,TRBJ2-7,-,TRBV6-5,CASSWFRGYEQYF,TGTGCCAGCAGTTGGTTTAGGGGATACGAGCAGTACTTC
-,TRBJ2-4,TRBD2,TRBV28,CASSFSGTSGVQAKNIQYF,TGTGCCAGCAGTTTTTCCGGGACTAGCGGAGTGCAAGCCAAAAACATTCAGTACTTC
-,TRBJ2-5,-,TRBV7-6,CASRGGPTETQYF,TGTGCCAGCAGGGGGGGGCCGACGGAGACCCAGTACTTC
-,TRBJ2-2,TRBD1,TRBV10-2,CASSRDSPNTGELFF,TGCGCCAGCAGTCGGGACAGTCCTAACACCGGGGAGCTGTTTTTT
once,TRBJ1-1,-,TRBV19,CASSIDPSSQANTEAFF,TGTGCCAGTAGTATAGATCCCTCAAGTCAGGCGAACACTGAAGCTTTCTTT
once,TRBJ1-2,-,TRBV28,CASSLNREGYGYTF,TGTGCCAGCAGTTTGAACAGGGAAGGCTATGGCTACACCTTC
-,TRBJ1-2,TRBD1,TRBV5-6,CASSGQGNSYGYTF,TGTGCCAGCAGCGGACAGGGCAACAGCTATGGCTACACCTTC
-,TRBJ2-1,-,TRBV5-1,CASSLAGATNEQFF,TGCGCCAGCAGCTTGGCGGGAGCCACGAATGAGCAGTTCTTC
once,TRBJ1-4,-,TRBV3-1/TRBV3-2,CASSPSGRGEKLFF,TGTGCCAGCAGCCCCTCCGGGAGGGGGGAAAAACTGTTTTTT
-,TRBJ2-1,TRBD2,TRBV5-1,CASSLPSGNHNEQFF,TGCGCCAGCAGCTTGCCTAGCGGGAATCACAATGAGCAGTTCTTC
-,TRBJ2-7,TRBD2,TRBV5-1,CASSFVSGGTYEQYF,TGCGCCAGCAGCTTTGTGTCGGGAGGGACCTACGAGCAGTACTTC
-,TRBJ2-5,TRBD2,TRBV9,CASSVDGGSGAYQETQYF,TGTGCCAGCAGCGTAGATGGTGGGAGCGGGGCGTACCAAGAGACCCAGTACTTC
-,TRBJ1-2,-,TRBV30,CAWSVLGAEGYTF,TGTGCCTGGAGTGTACTGGGGGCGGAGGGCTACACCTTC
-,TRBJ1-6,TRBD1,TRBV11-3,CASSTNTGGNLSPLHF,TGTGCCAGCAGCACCAACACAGGGGGTAATTTATCACCCCTCCACTTT
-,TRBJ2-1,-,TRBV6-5,CASSYVPFNEQFF,TGTGCCAGCAGTTACGTCCCTTTCAATGAGCAGTTCTTC
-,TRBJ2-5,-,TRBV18,CASSPQMEETQYF,TGTGCCAGCTCACCACAGATGGAGGAGACCCAGTACTTC
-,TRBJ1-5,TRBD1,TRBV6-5,CASSKRGLGQPQHF,TGTGCCAGCAGTAAGAGGGGGCTGGGTCAGCCCCAGCATTTT
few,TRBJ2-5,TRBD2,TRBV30,CAYSSGRLGAAQYF,TGTGCCTACTCTAGCGGGAGATTAGGGGCGGCCCAGTACTTC
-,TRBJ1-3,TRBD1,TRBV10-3,CATLTGYNGRGNTIYF,TGTGCCACTTTGACAGGGTATAACGGAAGAGGAAACACCATATATTTT
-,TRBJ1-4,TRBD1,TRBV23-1,CASTPRGYGEKLFF,TGCGCCAGCACCCCCAGGGGGTACGGCGAAAAACTGTTTTTT
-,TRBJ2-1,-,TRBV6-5,CASSYGSSLTTNEQFF,TGTGCCAGCAGTTACGGTTCCAGCCTTACTACCAATGAGCAGTTCTTC
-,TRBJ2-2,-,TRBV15,CATSDWTNLGAGELFF,TGTGCCACCAGCGACTGGACTAACTTAGGGGCCGGGGAGCTGTTTTTT
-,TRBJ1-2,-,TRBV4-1,CASSQGWTANYGYTF,TGCGCCAGCAGCCAAGGCTGGACAGCTAACTATGGCTACACCTTC
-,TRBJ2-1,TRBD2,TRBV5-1,CASTLAGPNEQFF,TGCGCCAGCACCTTAGCGGGACCCAATGAGCAATTCTTC
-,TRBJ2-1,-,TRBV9,CASSVSSGSYNEQFF,TGTGCCAGCAGCGTATCCAGCGGCTCCTACAATGAGCAGTTCTTC
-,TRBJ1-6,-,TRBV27,CASSYGEHSPLHF,TGTGCCAGCAGTTACGGGGAACATTCACCCCTCCACTTT
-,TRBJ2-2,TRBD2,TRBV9,CASSVLGGATSGSFTGELFF,TGTGCCAGCAGCGTATTAGGAGGGGCGACTAGCGGGAGTTTCACCGGGGAGCTGTTTTTT
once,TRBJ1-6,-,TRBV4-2,CASSQDSVNSPLHF,TGTGCCAGCAGCCAAGATTCGGTGAATTCACCCCTCCACTTT
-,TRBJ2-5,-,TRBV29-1,CRRDCSWETQYF,TGCAGGAGGGACTGCTCATGGGAGACCCAGTACTTC
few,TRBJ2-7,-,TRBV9,CASSVEPSGPYEQYF,TGTGCCAGCAGCGTAGAACCCTCCGGTCCCTACGAGCAGTACTTC
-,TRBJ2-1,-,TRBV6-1,CASSEANDYRGEQFF,TGTGCCAGCAGTGAAGCTAATGACTACCGCGGGGAGCAGTTCTTC
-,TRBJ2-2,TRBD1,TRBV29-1,CSVRRQGTGELFF,TGCAGCGTTCGTAGACAGGGGACCGGGGAGCTGTTTTTT
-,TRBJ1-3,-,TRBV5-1,CASSLDLTSSGNTIYF,TGCGCCAGCAGCTTGGACTTGACAAGCTCTGGAAACACCATATATTTT
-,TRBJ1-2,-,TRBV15,CATSRVPSGREGYTF,TGTGCCACCAGCAGAGTTCCCTCAGGGAGGGAAGGCTACACCTTC
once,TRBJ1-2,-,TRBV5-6,CASKNPDIFYGYTF,TGTGCCAGCAAGAATCCTGACATCTTCTATGGCTACACCTTC
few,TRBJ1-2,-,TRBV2,CASSDLQRYGYTF,TGTGCCAGCAGTGATCTCCAGAGGTATGGCTACACCTTC
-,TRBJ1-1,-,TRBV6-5,CASSTMGLNTEAFF,TGTGCCAGCAGTACAATGGGGCTGAACACTGAAGCTTTCTTT
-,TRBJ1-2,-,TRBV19,CASSWAAGSYGYTF,TGTGCCAGTAGTTGGGCCGCGGGCAGCTATGGCTACACCTTC
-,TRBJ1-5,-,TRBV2,CASSESGYGNQPQHF,TGTGCCAGCAGTGAATCGGGTTACGGCAATCAGCCCCAGCATTTT
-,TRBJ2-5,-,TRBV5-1,CASSSQTGAETQYF,TGCGCCAGCAGCTCGCAGACAGGTGCGGAGACCCAGTACTTC
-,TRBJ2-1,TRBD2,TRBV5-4,CASSLTSGTDEQFF,TGTGCCAGCAGCTTGACTAGCGGGACGGATGAGCAGTTCTTC
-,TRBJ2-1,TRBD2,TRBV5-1,CASSPGLAGSGIF,TGCGCCAGCAGCCCGGGACTAGCGGGAAGCGGGATCTTC
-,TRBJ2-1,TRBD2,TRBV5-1,CASSLALAGGNEQFF,TGCGCCAGCAGCTTGGCCCTAGCGGGAGGCAATGAGCAGTTCTTC
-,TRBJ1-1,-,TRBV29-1,CSALEWRGNTEAFF,TGCAGCGCTCTGGAGTGGAGGGGGAACACTGAAGCTTTCTTT
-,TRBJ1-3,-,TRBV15,CATSRDRLVKGNTIYF,TGTGCCACCAGCAGAGATCGGTTAGTGAAAGGAAACACCATATATTTT
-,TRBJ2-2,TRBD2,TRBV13,CASSLAPSGRLGELFF,TGTGCCAGCAGCTTAGCCCCTAGCGGGAGATTAGGGGAGCTGTTTTTT
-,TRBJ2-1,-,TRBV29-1,CSVEGSNEQFF,TGCAGCGTTGAGGGCAGCAATGAGCAGTTCTTC
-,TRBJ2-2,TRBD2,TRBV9,CASSKSTSGLANTGELFF,TGTGCCAGCAGCAAAAGCACTAGCGGGCTTGCGAACACCGGGGAGCTGTTTTTT